This passage covers 7 T cell receptor beta chains from one sample sequenced in a study of PD-1 blockade in classical Hodgkin lymphoma. Every one of the patients relapsed after autologous stem cell transplantation (brentuximab vedotin exposure was variable). Produced via immunoSEQ multiplex PCR; TCRdb's table is partial and in-frame only. There are about 43,000 clones in the sample; roughly 70% occur only once, and 2.8% lies in the top ten. The starting material was peripheral blood mononuclear cells (PBMCs), obtained before the second cycle of nivolumab. The source of these receptors is a human donor with classical Hodgkin lymphoma.

The chain joins TRBV4-1 to TRBJ2-1; D not resolved. Trimming shortened V by 0 bases and J by 0 bases, and 6 bases separated the two germline ends. From germline, CDR1 is MGHRA and CDR2 YSYEKL. This CDR3 contains 15 residues. The CDR3 protein is CASSQDSPSYNEQFF. CDR3 DNA: TGCGCCAGCAGCCAAGATTCCCCCTCCTACAATGAGCAGTTCTTC.

The chain combines TRBV6-5 with TRBJ2-5, with unresolved D. The CDR3 length is 12 residues. Germline V lookup: CDR1 MNHEY, CDR2 SVGAGI. Between the trimmed V and J ends, which lost 0 bases and 5 bases, there was a span of 4 bases. The CDR3 coding sequence is TGTGCCAGCAGTTACTCTCTGGAGACCCAGTACTTC. This encodes CASSYSLETQYF.

This chain links TRBV28 with TRBJ1-2; D unresolved. This CDR3 comprises 13 residues. Trimming stripped 1 base from V and 4 bases from J, with 7 bases between. Per the germline V gene, CDR1 is MDHEN and CDR2 is SYDVKM. The CDR3 DNA is TGTGCCAGCAGTTTATTGGATATCTATGGCTACACCTTC. This encodes CASSLLDIYGYTF.

This clone occurred a few times. The gene calls are TRBV7-8 and TRBJ1-2, with D possibly being TRBD1 (5 bases). CDR1 and CDR2 (germline): SGHVS, FQNEAQ. This CDR3 region has 15 residues. V gave up 5 bases and J gave up 8 bases, with 21 bases separating them. The CDR3 region has the DNA TGTGCCAGCAGCCCGGACAATTCTGGCGCGCGGGGCTACACCTTC. The encoded protein is CASSPDNSGARGYTF.

This sequence joins TRBV4-3 and TRBJ2-7, with 10 bases fitting TRBD1. This CDR3 contains 16 residues. J lost 5 bases, V lost 0 bases, and 7 bases had no gene match. Germline CDR1 is LGHNA and CDR2 is YSLEER. This CDR3 is CASSQDQGQGTHEQYF. Written as DNA, the CDR3 is TGCGCCAGCAGCCAAGATCAGGGACAGGGGACCCACGAGCAGTACTTC.

The V call is TRBV5-4, the J call TRBJ1-2, with 7 bases fitting TRBD1. Germline trimming cut 4 bases from V and 5 bases from J; bases unmatched to any gene: 11. Germline CDR1 SGHNT, CDR2 YYREEE (reference sequence). The CDR3 runs to 15 residues. The CDR3: CASSISTGSHYGYTF. The DNA of the CDR3 is TGTGCCAGCAGCATTTCGACAGGGTCCCATTATGGCTACACCTTC.

This sequence joins TRBV29-1 and TRBJ1-1, with 9 bases fitting TRBD1. Looked up from germline, CDR1 is SQVTM and CDR2 is ANQGSEA. This CDR3 comprises 13 residues. V lost 6 bases to trimming and J lost 4 bases; unmatched junction nucleotides: 6. CDR3 nucleotide sequence: TGCAGCGTCCAAACAGGGGGCGGCACTGAAGCTTTCTTT. This translates into CSVQTGGGTEAFF.